A single T cell receptor beta chain is shown here with its context. What it recognizes is unknown. Clones were sequenced by immunoSEQ multiplex PCR, and TCRdb holds only the in-frame ones, with some missing. The sample shows under 45,000 clones, approximately 89% of them seen only once. This entry is derived from a study of graft-versus-host responses after intestinal transplantation. The wider study: The recipients all started with anti-thymocyte globulin induction and then took tacrolimus and steroids for approximately 3 years. Study results and limitations: The study associated peak circulating GvH clone levels with early post-transplant HvG declines.

V shed 6 bases and J shed 6 bases, with 17 bases lying between them. This CDR3 spans 13 amino acids. Germline CDR1 SQVTM, CDR2 ANQGSEA. The input for sequencing was PBMCs, taken 267 days after transplant. The chain carries TRBV29-1 and TRBJ1-1; perhaps TRBD1 as D (6 bases). The receptor's source is a human patient who received an intestinal transplant, so some T cells may come from the graft donor. The CDR3 protein is CSVSKGHKPEAFF. In nucleotides, the CDR3 is TGCAGCGTATCCAAGGGACATAAACCTGAAGCTTTCTTT.